The entry that follows covers one T cell receptor beta chain sequence. The repertoire was sequenced with immunoSEQ multiplex PCR; TCRdb's copy has only in-frame clones and lacks some. This sample has under 150,000 clones, with roughly 94% found just once. The data stem from a study of siplizumab effects on memory and regulatory T cells. The CDR3 loop spans 14 amino acids. The V gene is TRBV12-2, the J gene TRBJ2-1; TRBD2 is the table's D call and was not checked against the DNA. TRBV12-2 is noted as a pseudogene. Sequenced material: non-Treg CD4+ T cells sorted from blood. The clonotype comes from a human donor in good health. CDR3 loop: CASRQAGTAREQFF. For the CDR3, the DNA is TGTGCAAGTCGGCAAGCCGGGACTGCTAGGGAGCAGTTCTTC.